One sample yielded the 5 T cell receptor beta chains listed below, sequenced in a study of T cell changes during pregnancy in multiple sclerosis. TCRdb's table, derived via immunoSEQ multiplex PCR, lists solely in-frame clones and lacks some. The sample lists fewer than 25,000 clones, roughly 90% occurring once. Material: CD8+ T cells from peripheral blood mononuclear cells, obtained in the third trimester of pregnancy. The receptor source for this set is a female donor in good health, enrolled as a control in a pregnancy study.

This clone has a single count. The chain couples TRBV7-6 to TRBJ2-1, with D maybe TRBD1 (6 bases). Germline lookup yields CDR1 SGHVS and CDR2 FNYEAQ. Trimming removed 1 base from V and 6 bases from J, with 13 bases in between. The CDR3 extends over 15 amino acids. CDR3 in DNA: TGTGCCAGCAGCTTAGGGACAGTTAATCCCAATGAGCAGTTCTTC. Its translation is CASSLGTVNPNEQFF.

The chain uses TRBV7-9 and TRBJ2-5; D gene ambiguous. The CDR3 is 15 amino acids. V was pared by 3 bases and J by 1 base, with 12 bases between. CDR1 and CDR2 from the germline V gene are SEHNR and FQNEAQ (reference sequence). CDR3 sequence (DNA): TGTGCCAGCAGCTTTCTCACAGTATCCCAAGAGACCCAGTACTTC. Translated, it gives CASSFLTVSQETQYF.

The rearrangement links TRBV9 to TRBJ2-1; 10 bases map to TRBD2. This CDR3 is 15 amino acids long. Unmatched junction bases numbered 7, after V lost 3 bases and J lost 7 bases. CDR1 is SGDLS and CDR2 is YYNGEE in the germline V gene. The CDR3 region has the DNA TGTGCCAGCAGCGCCAGCGGGGGGGCCGGGAATGAGCAGTTCTTC. Its translation is CASSASGGAGNEQFF. The whole variable domain, filled in from reference TRBV9 and TRBJ2-1, reads DSGVTQTPKHLITATGQRVTLRCSPRSGDLSVYWYQQSLDQGLQFLIQYYNGEERAKGNILERFSAQQFPDLHSELNLSSLELGDSALYFCASSASGGAGNEQFFGPGTRLTVL.

The chain couples TRBV7-2 to TRBJ2-4, with 9 positions matching TRBD1. Germline V lookup: CDR1 SGHTA, CDR2 FQGNSA. This CDR3 contains 16 residues. The ends lost 5 bases at V and 8 bases at J; junction bases unmatched: 13. The CDR3 nucleotides read TGTGCCAGCAGCACCCCGACAGGGGGAAACCGGGACATTCAGTACTTC. Its protein is CASSTPTGGNRDIQYF.

This chain connects TRBV4-3 to TRBJ1-6, with D perhaps TRBD1 (6 bases). Germline CDR1 and CDR2: LGHNA and YSLEER. Trimming left V 4 bases short and J 5 bases short, with 18 bases between. The CDR3 totals 17 residues. CDR3 nucleotide sequence: TGCGCCAGCAGCCGATTACAGGGAAGGCTGGATAATTCACCCCTCCACTTT. This encodes CASSRLQGRLDNSPLHF.